The clone carrying this TCR beta chain showed up just once. Its antigen is currently unknown. These data belong to a study of T cell responses to AZD1222 COVID-19 vaccine. The study, taken as a whole, reports: Mapped onto spike, vaccine-associated CD4 TCRs spanned it and were dominant at 160-218 and 743-854. Following two doses of AZD1222, Spike-specific TCR breadth and depth rose.

Using immunoSEQ multiplex PCR, the repertoire was profiled, and TCRdb retains in-frame clones only, with some absent. The sample lists fewer than 85,000 clones; roughly 90% were seen once. V gave up 1 base and J gave up 4 bases, with 3 bases separating them. This CDR3 is built from 13 residues. The germline V gene has CDR1 SGDLS and CDR2 YYNGEE. This sequence was found in an adult in good health. V usage is TRBV9 and J usage is TRBJ1-6; D is uncertain. This specimen was peripheral blood, taken on day 0 of AZD1222 vaccination. The CDR3 sequence: CASSVWYNSPLHF. For the CDR3, the DNA is TGTGCCAGCAGCGTATGGTATAATTCACCCCTCCACTTT. The entire variable domain, with the rest obtained from reference TRBV9 and TRBJ1-6, is as follows: DSGVTQTPKHLITATGQRVTLRCSPRSGDLSVYWYQQSLDQGLQFLIQYYNGEERAKGNILERFSAQQFPDLHSELNLSSLELGDSALYFCASSVWYNSPLHFGNGTRLTVT.